The clone carrying this TCR beta chain was detected a few times. This entry comes from a study of T-cell reconstitution after alpha-beta-depleted transplantation in children. This CDR3 spans 14 amino acids. Between the trimmed V and J ends, which lost 5 bases and 3 bases, there was a span of 14 bases. Per the germline V gene, CDR1 is SGHTA and CDR2 is FQGNSA. The authors prepared the TCRbeta library with unique molecular identifiers. TCRdb analysed the PCR reads with MiXCR anew, one entry per CDR3 protein. The sample carries 500,000 to 650,000 distinct CDR3 sequences, about an eighth recorded once. The starting material was PBMCs, mostly from graft donor cells, obtained 180 days after TCRalphabeta/CD19-depleted stem cell transplant. V usage is TRBV7-2 and J usage is TRBJ2-7, with D possibly matching TRBD1 (6 bases). The sequence came from a female patient under 10 years old who had a stem cell transplant for aplastic anemia, so the T cells may come from the graft donor. The CDR3 reads CASSGTTGFYEQYV. The CDR3 DNA is TGTGCCAGCAGCGGAACCACAGGGTTCTACGAGCAGTACGTC.